This T cell receptor beta chain derives from a study of blood T cell repertoires in COVID-19 (dated by TCRdb to between 2020 and 2021). Concerning the study at large: Samples covering the acute and convalescent phases of COVID-19 were provided by collaborators in the United States, Italy and Spain. The material from the prospective study consisted of cDNA or gDNA derived from T cells, B-cell-depleted T cells, or PBMCs. The dataset comprised deeply sampled blood TCRbeta repertoires from subjects exposed to, actively infected with, or recovered from COVID-19. The repertoires were made available in a free public database intended to serve as a resource for research on the immune response to SARS-CoV-2. The samples were drawn from the first 160 participants of the ongoing ImmuneRACE study and from about 1,200 subjects provided by 6 global collaborators. Sample metadata almost always included a de-identified subject ID, COVID-19 status, age in years and sex. Where available, HLA class I and class II types were taken from metadata supplied by the sample provider and were not determined by assay-based typing.

In regard to this clone: Its antigen is unknown. The record has no base qualities; no much larger clone is one base away.

Whole blood was collected in K2EDTA tubes by collaborating institutions according to the institutions' own protocols. Collaborator samples were shipped for TCRbeta analysis as frozen whole blood, isolated PBMCs, or DNA extracted from either sample type. Points the paper makes about the study in general: The amount of clinical and demographic metadata varied by source and participant and was provided uncurated.

CDR3 length: 18 amino acids, cysteine to phenylalanine. Kept here is only the CDR3 DNA, which spans 54 bases and is read in frame from base 1. V trim: 1 base; J trim: 4 bases; unmatched bases: 9. The germline V gene gives CDR1 as MGHRA and CDR2 as YSYEKL. TCRbeta CDR3 regions were amplified from genomic DNA using the immunoSEQ Assay, a bias-controlled multiplex PCR. In the original analysis: Within the assay, amplification of reference gene primers was used to estimate how many nucleated cells each sample contained. To quantify the absolute abundance of each unique TCRbeta CDR3 rearrangement, sequence reads were collapsed and filtered. For each sample, productive Simpson clonality was calculated by taking the square root of Simpson's diversity index across productive rearrangements. TCRdb mirrors the immuneACCESS table, restricted to in-frame sequences. Some clones are absent from its copies; in checked studies, under half trace to an unresolved V gene, and the reason for the others is unknown. V, J and clone size are taken as reported in that table, and D and trimming were inferred from the DNA itself. This sample holds approximately 76,000 clones; 91% were observed only once. The ten top clones hold 7% to 9% of the sample.

The receptor was isolated from a human donor in a cohort sampled during active COVID-19. The chain is encoded by TRBV4-1 joined to TRBJ2-6; TRBD1 aligns with 8 central bases. Sequencing was carried out using peripheral blood. The nucleotide sequence is TGCGCCAGCAGCCAAGGAGGAGGCAGGGGGCTCGGGGCCAACGTCCTGACTTTC. Translation gives CASSQGGGRGLGANVLTF.